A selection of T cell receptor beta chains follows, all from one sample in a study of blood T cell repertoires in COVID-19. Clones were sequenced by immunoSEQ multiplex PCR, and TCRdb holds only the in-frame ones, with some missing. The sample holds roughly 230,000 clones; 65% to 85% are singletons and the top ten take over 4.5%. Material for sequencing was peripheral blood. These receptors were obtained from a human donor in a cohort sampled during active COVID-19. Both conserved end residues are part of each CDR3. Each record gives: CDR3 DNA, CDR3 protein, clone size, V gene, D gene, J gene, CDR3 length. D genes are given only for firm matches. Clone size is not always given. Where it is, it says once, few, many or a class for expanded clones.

TGTGCCAGCAGTTACTCAGAGGACTCACCCAGTGGCTACACCTTC	CASSYSEDSPSGYTF	-	TRBV6-5	-	TRBJ1-2	15
TGTGCCAGCAGTGCACAGGGGCAGGGGGGCTATGGCTACACCTTC	CASSAQGQGGYGYTF	-	TRBV2	TRBD1	TRBJ1-2	15
TGTGCCAGCAGTTACGAGACAGGGGGAAAAGAGACCCAGTACTTC	CASSYETGGKETQYF	-	TRBV6-2/TRBV6-3	TRBD1	TRBJ2-5	15
TGCGCCAGCAGTGGCCGAGGTCTCGGGTCAGAGACCCAGTACTTC	CASSGRGLGSETQYF	-	TRBV4-1	-	TRBJ2-5	15
TGTGCCAGCAGTCTACAGGGGCACCAAGAGACCCAGTACTTC	CASSLQGHQETQYF	-	TRBV27	TRBD1	TRBJ2-5	14
TGTGCCAGCAGCAAAACCCCACAGGTCTCGCAAGAGACCCAGTACTTC	CASSKTPQVSQETQYF	-	TRBV9	-	TRBJ2-5	16
TGTGCCAGCAGCCTCGTAAACTCTGGAAACACCATATATTTT	CASSLVNSGNTIYF	-	TRBV6-5	-	TRBJ1-3	14
TGTGCCAGCAGCTTCTCAGGGGTAGTTACAGATACGCAGTATTTT	CASSFSGVVTDTQYF	-	TRBV9	-	TRBJ2-3	15
TGTGCCAGCAGCTTAGGGAGACAGGGGAATTCACCCCTCCACTTT	CASSLGRQGNSPLHF	-	TRBV7-8	TRBD1	TRBJ1-6	15
TGTGCCAGTAGTATTATGGGAGGAACAAGCTACACCTTC	CASSIMGGTSYTF	-	TRBV19	-	TRBJ1-2	13
TGCGCCAGCAGCTTGTATCGGAGGGATACGCAGTATTTT	CASSLYRRDTQYF	-	TRBV5-1	-	TRBJ2-3	13
TGTGCCACCAGTGATCCCCTAGAATATTGCTACGAGCAGTACTTC	CATSDPLEYCYEQYF	-	TRBV24-1	-	TRBJ2-7	15
TGCGCCAGCAGCTTGGACAGGGCCCTGATCTCCGTTAATTCACCCCTCCACTTT	CASSLDRALISVNSPLHF	-	TRBV5-1	-	TRBJ1-6	18
TGTGCCAGCAGCTTAGATACGGGACAGGGGGACACTGAAGCTTTCTTT	CASSLDTGQGDTEAFF	-	TRBV11-2	TRBD1	TRBJ1-1	16
TGTGCCAGCAGCGTTCAGGGAGGGTCTGGAAACACCATATATTTT	CASSVQGGSGNTIYF	-	TRBV28	-	TRBJ1-3	15
TGTGCCAGCAGCTTAGAAACTAGCGGGAGGGCTGACCAGTACTTC	CASSLETSGRADQYF	-	TRBV11-2	TRBD2	TRBJ2-5	15
TGTGCCAGCACCTCGGAGGGGACAGGGGTTTTTTGGGGCTACACCTTC	CASTSEGTGVFWGYTF	-	TRBV28	TRBD1	TRBJ1-2	16
TGTGCCAGCAGTGAACAGGCCCCCAGCTACACAGATACGCAGTATTTT	CASSEQAPSYTDTQYF	once	TRBV6-1	-	TRBJ2-3	16
TGTGCCAGCAGCCGGGATAGCTCCTACAATGAGCAGTTCTTC	CASSRDSSYNEQFF	-	TRBV7-9	-	TRBJ2-1	14
TGTGCCAGCACTCCTCGGGGCGGGGGACAGCCCCAGCATTTT	CASTPRGGGQPQHF	-	TRBV6-5	-	TRBJ1-5	14
TGTGCCAGCAGCCAAGATTCGGCGGTAGGCACTGAAGCTTTCTTT	CASSQDSAVGTEAFF	-	TRBV4-2	-	TRBJ1-1	15
TGTGCCATGAAGGGACAGGGGGCGAACGAGCAGTACTTC	CAMKGQGANEQYF	-	TRBV10-3	TRBD1	TRBJ2-7	13
TGTGCCAGCGCTAGGCAGGGGGCGAGGGAGCAGTACTTC	CASARQGAREQYF	once	TRBV3-1/TRBV3-2	TRBD1	TRBJ2-7	13
TGTGCCAGCAGTCCCTACGCGGAGGCGGACAATGAGCAGTTCTTC	CASSPYAEADNEQFF	-	TRBV27	-	TRBJ2-1	15
TGTGCCAGCAGTGCTACCCCCGGGACACCGGTTCGTTCACCCCTCCACTTT	CASSATPGTPVRSPLHF	-	TRBV6-1	-	TRBJ1-6	17
TGTGCCAGCAGTTTAGCCGGGGGGGAGACCCAGTACTTC	CASSLAGGETQYF	-	TRBV12-3/TRBV12-4	TRBD2	TRBJ2-5	13
TGCGCCAGCAGTCCTAGCGGGAGGGGCAATGAGCAGTTCTTC	CASSPSGRGNEQFF	-	TRBV4-1	TRBD2	TRBJ2-1	14
TGCAGCGTGCAGACAGGGAATAGCAATCAGCCCCAGCATTTT	CSVQTGNSNQPQHF	-	TRBV29-1	TRBD1	TRBJ1-5	14
TGTGCCAGCCGGGACAGGGAGTCGCATACGCAGTATTTT	CASRDRESHTQYF	-	TRBV27	TRBD1	TRBJ2-3	13
TGTGCCAGCAGTCCTGACAGGGCCATCTCTGGAAACACCATATATTTT	CASSPDRAISGNTIYF	-	TRBV2	TRBD1	TRBJ1-3	16
TGTGCCAGCAGTAAGACAGGGGGTAATGAAAAACTGTTTTTT	CASSKTGGNEKLFF	few	TRBV6-6	TRBD1	TRBJ1-4	14
TGTGCCAGTAGTATTCCAGGGGTCAATCAGCCCCAGCATTTT	CASSIPGVNQPQHF	once	TRBV19	-	TRBJ1-5	14
TGTGCCAGCAGTTACTCGCGGGGGCAGAACGAGCAGTACTTC	CASSYSRGQNEQYF	-	TRBV6-5	-	TRBJ2-7	14
TGTGCCAGCAGCCCAGGGTATGGAAACACCATATATTTT	CASSPGYGNTIYF	-	TRBV7-9	-	TRBJ1-3	13
TGTGCCAGCAGTGATGAGAGCGGACTTCTGAGCTCCTACGAGCAGTACTTC	CASSDESGLLSSYEQYF	once	TRBV2	-	TRBJ2-7	17
TGTGCCAGTAGTTTTGCAGTCAGAGAGACCCAGTACTTC	CASSFAVRETQYF	-	TRBV19	-	TRBJ2-5	13
TGTGCCAGCAGTACAAGAGCGGGGGGTCGGGATACGCAGTATTTT	CASSTRAGGRDTQYF	-	TRBV7-2	TRBD2	TRBJ2-3	15
TGTGCCAGCAGCGTCTCTAGCGGGGGGGCCTTCTACGAGCAGTACTTC	CASSVSSGGAFYEQYF	-	TRBV5-6	TRBD2	TRBJ2-7	16
TGCAGTGCCTCCCAGGGAGAGACCCAGTACTTC	CSASQGETQYF	-	TRBV20-1	-	TRBJ2-5	11
TGTGCCAGCAGCCAACCGACAGGGTCGCAACAAGAGACCCAGTACTTC	CASSQPTGSQQETQYF	-	TRBV7-3	TRBD1	TRBJ2-5	16
TGTGCCAGCAGCTTGGCGGTAGCTAACTATGGCTACACCTTC	CASSLAVANYGYTF	once	TRBV5-8	-	TRBJ1-2	14
TGTGCCAGCAGCCACCTCCCGACTAGCGGGGGGCAAGAGACCCAGTACTTC	CASSHLPTSGGQETQYF	-	TRBV4-2	TRBD2	TRBJ2-5	17
TGTGCCACCAGTGATGTCGAGGGTAACTATGGCTACACCTTC	CATSDVEGNYGYTF	once	TRBV24-1	-	TRBJ1-2	14
TGCGCCAGCAGCCAAGATAGGACAGGGGGCTATGAAAAACTGTTTTTT	CASSQDRTGGYEKLFF	-	TRBV4-1	TRBD1	TRBJ1-4	16
TGTGCCAGCAGCCAAGGGACAGGGAGCTATGGCTACACCTTC	CASSQGTGSYGYTF	-	TRBV3-1/TRBV3-2	TRBD1	TRBJ1-2	14
TGTGCCAGCAGTTTATGGCTAGCGGGAAACACCGGGGAGCTGTTTTTT	CASSLWLAGNTGELFF	-	TRBV27	TRBD2	TRBJ2-2	16
TGCAGCTCAACTAGCGGGAGCACAGATACGCAGTATTTT	CSSTSGSTDTQYF	-	TRBV29-1	TRBD2	TRBJ2-3	13
TGTGCCAGCAGCTTCAGACAAATAGCCTACGAGCAGTACTTC	CASSFRQIAYEQYF	-	TRBV3-1/TRBV3-2	-	TRBJ2-7	14